One T cell receptor (beta chain) is described in this entry. Its specificity is not known. These data are taken from a study of T cell responses to AZD1222 COVID-19 vaccine. Study-level results: AZD1222 recipients seropositive at baseline numbered only five to seven. Reportedly, close to half of spike-specific TCRs are directed against unmutated variant regions. The peak T cell response came first, and repertoires were sampled only after it.

Clones were sequenced by immunoSEQ multiplex PCR, and TCRdb holds only the in-frame ones, with some missing. This sample yields about 200,000 clones, of which approximately 90% are seen a single time; about 3.5% belongs to the top ten. CDR1 is LNHDA and CDR2 is SQIVND in the germline V gene (reference sequence). The CDR3 length is 14 residues. Losses at the gene ends were 7 bases for V and 2 bases for J; bases not matched to a gene: 6. The chain has TRBV19 and TRBJ1-1, with 8 bases aligning to TRBD1. The clonotype originates from an adult who received the AZD1222 COVID-19 vaccine. The starting material was peripheral blood, obtained 28 days after the second AZD1222 dose. CDR3 protein: CASTGQVSNTEAFF. The CDR3 DNA reads TGTGCCAGTACGGGACAGGTATCTAACACTGAAGCTTTCTTT.